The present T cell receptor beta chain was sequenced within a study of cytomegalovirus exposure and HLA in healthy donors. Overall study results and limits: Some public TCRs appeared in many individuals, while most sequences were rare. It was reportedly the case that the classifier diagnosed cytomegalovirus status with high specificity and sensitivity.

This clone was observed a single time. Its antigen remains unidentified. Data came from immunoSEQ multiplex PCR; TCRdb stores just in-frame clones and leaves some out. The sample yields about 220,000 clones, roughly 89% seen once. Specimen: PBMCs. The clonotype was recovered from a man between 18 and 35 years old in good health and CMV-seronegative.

The CDR3 is CASQKGTISGSSTEAFF. In DNA form, the CDR3 reads TGTGCCAGTCAAAAGGGGACGATCTCCGGGAGTAGCACTGAAGCTTTCTTT. The V gene is TRBV19, the J gene TRBJ1-1; a weak D match, TRBD1 (5 bases). V dropped 8 bases and J dropped 4 bases, with 26 bases sitting between them. The CDR3 spans 17 residues. Germline V CDR1 and CDR2: LNHDA, SQIVND (reference sequence).